The clone carrying this T cell receptor beta chain was seen just once. Sequencing used immunoSEQ multiplex PCR; TCRdb keeps in-frame clones, though not all of them. This sample carries about 410,000 clones, over 75% of them seen once, and the ten largest clones take 1.5% to 1.7%. This specimen belongs to a study of blood T cell repertoires in COVID-19. Overall study context: Acute and convalescent COVID-19 samples came from the United States, Italy and Spain.

The Seattle patients joined while their infection was active and were tracked longitudinally afterward. The V segment lost 5 bases and the J segment 1 base; nucleotides outside the gene matches: 4. This CDR3 has 14 amino acids. Germline CDR1 MNHEY, CDR2 SVGEGT. The V gene is TRBV6-2 or TRBV6-3, the J gene TRBJ1-1; 7 bases map to TRBD1. The sequence was collected from a middle-aged woman with COVID-19, enrolled during active disease. The sample was peripheral blood. The CDR3 DNA is TGTGCCAGCAGTGCGGACAGGACGAACACTGAAGCTTTCTTT. Its translation: CASSADRTNTEAFF.